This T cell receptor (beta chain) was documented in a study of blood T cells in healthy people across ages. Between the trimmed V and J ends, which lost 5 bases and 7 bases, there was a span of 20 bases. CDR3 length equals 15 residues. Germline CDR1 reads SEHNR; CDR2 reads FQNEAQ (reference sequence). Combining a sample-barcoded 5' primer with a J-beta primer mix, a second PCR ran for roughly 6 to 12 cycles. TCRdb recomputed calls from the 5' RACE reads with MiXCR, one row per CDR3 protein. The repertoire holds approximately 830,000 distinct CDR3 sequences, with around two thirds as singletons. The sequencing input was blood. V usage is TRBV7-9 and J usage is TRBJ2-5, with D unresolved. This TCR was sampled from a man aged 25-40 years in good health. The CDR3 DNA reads TGTGCCAGCAGCCGTATCCTCACCGGGTCTACGACCCAGTACTTC. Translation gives CASSRILTGSTTQYF.